These 5 T cell receptor beta chains originate from one sample sequenced in a study of cytomegalovirus exposure and HLA in healthy donors. Primers included in the PCR were 60 Vbeta and 13 Jbeta primers. Clones were sequenced by immunoSEQ multiplex PCR, and TCRdb holds only the in-frame ones, with some missing. The sample has over 100,000 clones, about 73% seen once. The sequencing sample was made of PBMCs. These receptors came from a woman aged 40 to 55 in good health and CMV-seropositive.

The rearrangement uses TRBV4-3 and TRBJ2-2; 9 bases fit TRBD2. CDR1 LGHNA and CDR2 YSLEER come from the germline V gene. The CDR3 is 17 residues long. V lost 1 base to trimming and J lost 4 bases; unmatched junction nucleotides: 7. Here the CDR3 DNA reads TGCGCCAGCAGCCAAGTGGCGGGGGGGCCGGGCACCGGGGAGCTGTTTTTT. It codes for CASSQVAGGPGTGELFF.

This chain connects TRBV4-1 to TRBJ2-5, with 9 positions matching TRBD2. The J segment lost 4 bases and the V segment lost 1 base, leaving 10 bases of the junction unmatched. Germline V lookup: CDR1 MGHRA, CDR2 YSYEKL. The CDR3 is 17 amino acids. CDR3 bases: TGCGCCAGCAGCCAAGCCCCAGGCACTAGCGGGCGAGAGACCCAGTACTTC. It encodes CASSQAPGTSGRETQYF.

This chain connects TRBV19 to TRBJ1-2; 8 bases map to TRBD1. Unmatched junction bases numbered 8, after V lost 1 base and J lost 10 bases. Looked up from germline, CDR1 is LNHDA and CDR2 is SQIVND (reference sequence). The CDR3 sequence is 14 residues long. In DNA form, the CDR3 reads TGTGCCAGTAGTATAGGGGACAGGAGCTCGCCCTACACCTTC. Protein: CASSIGDRSSPYTF.

This clone was seen more than once but under ten times. V gene TRBV6-6 combines with J gene TRBJ2-2; TRBD2 aligns across 8 bases. Germline V CDR1 and CDR2: MNHNY, SVGAGI (reference sequence). The V segment lost 2 bases and the J segment 1 base; nucleotides outside the gene matches: 3. The CDR3 is made up of 16 amino acids. DNA for the CDR3: TGTGCCAGCAGTTACCAGCTAGCGGGGAACACCGGGGAGCTGTTTTTT. Translated: CASSYQLAGNTGELFF.

The genes are TRBV6-1 and TRBJ2-3, with D uncertain. CDR1 MNHNS and CDR2 SASEGT come from the germline V gene. The CDR3 extends over 11 amino acids. V was trimmed by 5 bases and J by 6 bases, leaving 6 bases between them. The CDR3 sequence is CASSLLDTQYF. CDR3 DNA sequence: TGTGCCAGCAGTCTTCTCGATACGCAGTATTTT.